This TCR beta chain came from a study of T cells after yellow fever vaccination (dated by TCRdb to between 2018 and 2020). Describing the broader study: Libraries from fractions with low cell numbers were prepared with the SMART-Seq v4 Ultra Low Input RNA kit. The cohort comprised two healthy male donors, one aged 18 to 30 and one aged 30 to 39 years. Bulk TCR alpha and beta repertoires were sequenced longitudinally to track T-cell clones before and after primary and booster YFV17D yellow fever vaccination. Bulk PBMC replicates and cell subsets were isolated from blood drawn at multiple timepoints before and after both primary and secondary immunization.

Synthesis of TCR cDNA relied on 5'RACE template switching, a step that introduced a universal primer site along with unique molecular identifiers. cDNA synthesis was primed from both the TCR alpha and TCR beta constant segments. Library amplification involved two PCR steps, and the second step added sample barcodes and sequencing adapters. Sequencing of the libraries was done on either Illumina HiSeq 2500 (2x100 bp) or NovaSeq (2x150 bp). In the original analysis: Reads were demultiplexed and collapsed into UMI consensus sequences with MIGEC, and V(D)J alignment was performed with MiXCR. Using edgeR on replicate PBMC samples, clonotypes were called vaccine-responding if FDR was below 0.01 and the log2 fold change was above 5 up to day 15. Each bulk clonotype was labeled CD4 or CD8 based on which sequenced repertoire, CD4 or CD8, contained the clonotype at higher abundance. The public reads were reanalyzed by TCRdb: fastp trimming at Q25, MiXCR alignment, in-frame beta chains only. A single entry per CDR3 protein holds the most common genes and DNA from its merged rows. The V and J calls shown here were made by TCRdb, not taken from the authors' results. The sample table lists approximately 550,000 distinct CDR3 sequences, less than 15% of them with a count of one. The top ten clonotypes cover around an eighth of the sample.

This clonotype was found many times. Its target antigen remains unknown. There are no base qualities to consult, and no much larger clone falls within one base. Broader findings and caveats from the paper: Compared with the primary T-cell response, the secondary T-cell response was faster but weaker, reaching its peak on day 5 rather than on day 15. Most clones expanded after primary vaccination were re-detected after the booster (approximately 95% of CD4 and about 88% of CD8), suggesting broad memory maintenance. The study included only a couple of donors, which limits how far the findings can be generalized. A small fraction of clonotypes appeared in both the CD4 and CD8 compartments, likely as a result of convergent recombination. Computational filtering was required because FACS-sorted repertoires could contain abundant contaminating clonotypes from the bulk population.

The intended sense of this specimen's treatment or condition label: live attenuated yellow fever vaccine strain. At every blood-draw timepoint, two biological replicates of bulk PBMCs were collected. PBMCs were isolated from peripheral blood using a standard Ficoll-Paque protocol. TriZol was used to extract RNA from bulk PBMCs, from CD4 and CD8 fractions, and from dextramer-positive and dextramer-negative fractions. CDR1 and CDR2 are read off the germline V gene as MDHEN and SYDVKM. From its cysteine to its phenylalanine, the CDR3 spans 12 amino acids. The kept DNA is CDR3 alone, 36 bases in frame from the first base. The germline ends are 10 bases apart after V is trimmed by 8 bases and J by 2 bases.

The sample here was PBMCs, taken on the day of the yellow fever booster vaccination. Recombination connected TRBV28 to TRBJ2-7; the D gene remains uncertain. The TCR sequence derives from a man aged 30 to 45 who received the YFV17D yellow fever vaccine. The CDR3 is CASAKTPYEQYF. The base sequence is TGTGCCAGCGCAAAGACTCCCTACGAGCAGTACTTC.